What follows are 26 T cell receptor beta chains derived from one specimen sequenced in a study of shared clonotypes between healthy human individuals. Here immunoSEQ multiplex PCR was the method, and the copy in TCRdb shows in-frame clones only, minus some. The table includes 2 million to 2.5 million clones, under 97% detected once. Sequenced material: naive CD4+ T cells sorted from blood. Subset in this sample: CD45RA+ positively selected. The source is a man aged 18-30 years in good health.

A word on this clone: The same CDR3 arises from other DNA sequences in this sample as well. This chain connects TRBV5-6 to TRBJ2-5; possible D gene TRBD1, 5 bases. This CDR3 spans 13 amino acids. With 1 base removed from V and 4 bases from J, the gap between germline ends came to 8 bases. The germline V gene encodes CDR1 SGHDT and CDR2 YYEEEE. The CDR3 loop reads CASSLTGGETQYF. The CDR3 nucleotides read TGTGCCAGCAGCTTGACAGGTGGAGAGACCCAGTACTTC.

This chain uses TRBV25-1 with TRBJ1-4, with TRBD1 matching over 7 bases. This CDR3 has 16 residues. V was pared by 3 bases and J by 4 bases, with 8 bases of the junction left unmatched. The germline CDR1 and CDR2 sequences are MGHDK and SYGVNS. This CDR3 is CASSDWTGSGNEKLFF. In DNA form, the CDR3 reads TGTGCCAGCAGTGATTGGACAGGTTCGGGTAATGAAAAACTGTTTTTT.

The chain recombines TRBV27 with TRBJ1-3; D not resolved. Trimming removed 8 bases from V and 0 bases from J, with 17 bases in between. This CDR3 region has 16 residues. Germline lookup yields CDR1 MNHEY and CDR2 SMNVEV (reference sequence). CDR3 nucleotide sequence: TGTGCCAGCCCAATGGGGATGAAGAGCTCTGGAAACACCATATATTTT. This sequence encodes CASPMGMKSSGNTIYF.

The CDR3 protein is CASSENPSWEQYF. The CDR3 nucleotides are TGCGCCAGCAGTGAGAACCCATCGTGGGAGCAGTACTTC. The genes are TRBV10-1 and TRBJ2-7; unclear D gene. The germline V gene encodes CDR1 WNHNN and CDR2 SYGVQD (reference sequence). V lost 2 bases and J 7 bases, leaving 12 bases between the germline ends. This CDR3 is 13 amino acids long.

This chain joins TRBV30 and TRBJ1-3; TRBD1 matches at 7 bases. The CDR3 contains 15 residues. V was clipped by 5 bases and J by 0 bases; unmatched bases: 7. Per germline, CDR1 GTSNPN and CDR2 SVGIG (reference sequence). The CDR3 DNA reads TGTGCCTGGGGCGCAGACAGGGACTCTGGAAACACCATATATTTT. Its protein is CAWGADRDSGNTIYF.

The chain uses TRBV7-8 and TRBJ2-3; 7 bases align to TRBD2. V dropped 5 bases and J dropped 2; count of bases not matched to a gene: 7. This CDR3 has 15 amino acids. Per the germline V gene, CDR1 is SGHVS and CDR2 is FQNEAQ. CDR3 bases: TGTGCCAGCAGCAAACGGGACTATCTCACAGATACGCAGTATTTT. Translation: CASSKRDYLTDTQYF.

This CDR3 is CASSLLGSYDSGNTIYF. The CDR3 coding sequence is TGCGCCAGCAGCCTCCTCGGAAGCTACGATTCTGGAAACACCATATATTTT. This chain connects TRBV5-1 to TRBJ1-3; D not resolved. In germline, CDR1 is SGHRS, CDR2 YFSETQ. The germline V and J ends were trimmed by 4 bases and 1 base, with 18 bases remaining between them. This CDR3 is 17 amino acids long.

V is TRBV2 and J is TRBJ2-5, with 9 bases that match TRBD1. Germline CDR1 SNHLY, CDR2 FYNNEI. CDR3 size: 15 residues. With V trimmed by 7 bases and J by 4 bases, 10 bases remained unmatched. CDR3 amino acids: CASTLEQGARETQYF. In DNA, the CDR3 is TGTGCCAGCACATTGGAACAGGGGGCAAGAGAGACCCAGTACTTC. Full variable domain (rest looked up from reference TRBV2 and TRBJ2-5): EPEVTQTPSHQVTQMGQEVILRCVPISNHLYFYWYRQILGQKVEFLVSFYNNEISEKSEIFDDQFSVERPDGSNFTLKIRSTKLEDSAMYFCASTLEQGARETQYFGPGTRLLVL.

The chain couples TRBV6-6 to TRBJ2-1, with a possible D match to TRBD1 (5 bases). V lost 2 bases to trimming and J lost 7 bases, with 12 bases between them. CDR3 length: 14 residues. CDR1 is MNHNY, CDR2 SVGAGI, per germline (reference sequence). CDR3 residues: CASSYAAGSNEQFF. In DNA, the CDR3 is TGTGCCAGCAGTTACGCGGCAGGGTCAAATGAGCAGTTCTTC.

With respect to this clone: The same CDR3 can be traced to other DNA sequences in this sample. In nucleotides, the CDR3 is TGTGCCATCAGAGGGGGCTCCACAGATACGCAGTATTTT. It translates to CAIRGGSTDTQYF. The chain uses TRBV10-3 and TRBJ2-3, with 7 bases fitting TRBD1. This CDR3 is built from 13 residues. The J segment lost 2 bases and the V segment lost 6 bases, leaving 2 bases of the junction unmatched. CDR1 and CDR2 from the germline V gene are ENHRY and SYGVKD.

The V and J genes are TRBV28 and TRBJ2-2; D may be TRBD1 (7 bases). The V end lost 7 bases, the J end lost 0 bases, and 15 bases lay between the germline ends. The length of the CDR3 is 16 residues. Germline loops: CDR1 MDHEN, CDR2 SYDVKM. CDR3 bases: TGTGCCAGCACCAATGGGGGGACAGCGAACACCGGGGAGCTGTTTTTT. This gives the protein CASTNGGTANTGELFF.

The chain recombines TRBV5-3 with TRBJ1-3; D uncertain. TRBV5-3 is an ORF for which the function is uncertain. The V gene lost 4 bases and the J gene lost 0 bases, with 20 bases spanning the gap. The CDR3 runs to 18 residues. DNA for the CDR3: TGTGCCAGAAGCCCGAAGGTTCTGCAGTTAAGCTCTGGAAACACCATATATTTT. Translating it yields CARSPKVLQLSSGNTIYF.

The rearrangement links TRBV5-1 to TRBJ1-6, with D perhaps matching TRBD1 (6 bases). Trimming pared 7 bases from V and 4 bases from J, leaving 18 bases between. There are 16 residues in the CDR3. The germline V gene encodes CDR1 SGHRS and CDR2 YFSETQ. The CDR3: CASRSHREGYNSPLHF. CDR3 sequence (DNA): TGCGCCAGCCGATCGCACAGGGAGGGTTATAATTCACCCCTCCACTTT.

The chain carries TRBV4-1 and TRBJ2-1, with 12 bases matching TRBD2. The CDR3 consists of 16 residues. Germline V lookup: CDR1 MGHRA, CDR2 YSYEKL. V shed 4 bases and J 8 bases; nucleotides not matched to a gene: 9. The CDR3 loop reads CASSPQATSGSYEQFF. The CDR3 nucleotides are TGCGCCAGCAGCCCTCAGGCGACTAGCGGGAGCTATGAGCAGTTCTTC.

This sequence joins TRBV2 and TRBJ1-1; D possibly corresponds to TRBD1 (6 bases). This CDR3 is built from 15 residues. Trimming stripped 6 bases from V and 8 bases from J, with 22 bases between. The germline gives CDR1 SNHLY, CDR2 FYNNEI. In nucleotides, the CDR3 is TGTGCCAGCAGGAAATCCCAGACAGGAGCCTTCGAAGCTTTCTTT. Its translation is CASRKSQTGAFEAFF.

The chain uses TRBV5-1 and TRBJ2-3; TRBD2 matches 11 bases. Germline-derived CDR1 and CDR2 are SGHRS and YFSETQ. The CDR3 length is 17 residues. Trimming at V came to 4 bases and at J to 4 bases, leaving 11 bases not matched to a gene. The CDR3 nucleotides read TGCGCCAGCAGCCTTGCGCGTAGCGGGAGGGTTGCAGATACGCAGTATTTT. Protein sequence: CASSLARSGRVADTQYF.

This clone was found once. DNA of the CDR3: TGTGCCAGCAGCTTAGGGAGCCTATCCTACGAGCAGTACTTC. Its protein product is CASSLGSLSYEQYF. This chain uses TRBV7-8 with TRBJ2-7; no reliable D call. V gave up 1 base and J gave up 1 base, with 8 bases separating them. CDR3 length: 14 residues. CDR1 and CDR2 (germline): SGHVS, FQNEAQ.

The V and J genes are TRBV6-6 and TRBJ2-7; 8 bases align to TRBD2. CDR3 length: 15 amino acids. Per the germline V gene, CDR1 is MNHNY and CDR2 is SVGAGI (reference sequence). V gave up 5 bases and J gave up 5 bases; unmatched junction bases: 11. The CDR3: CASSHRSSGINEQYF. Here the CDR3 DNA reads TGTGCCAGCAGTCACAGGAGTAGCGGGATAAACGAGCAGTACTTC.

The V call is TRBV11-2, the J call TRBJ2-7; tentative D call: TRBD1 (8 bases). CDR1 is SGHAT, CDR2 FQNNGV, per germline. The CDR3 sequence is 15 residues long. With 4 bases removed from V and 6 bases from J, the gap between germline ends came to 19 bases. CDR3 amino acids: CASSSRTGGASEQYF. For the CDR3, the DNA is TGTGCCAGCAGCTCGAGAACAGGGGGGGCGTCCGAGCAGTACTTC.

This chain uses TRBV27 with TRBJ1-6, with D possibly TRBD1 on 5 matching bases. The ends were cut back, 6 bases at V and 7 bases at J, with 16 bases in the middle. The CDR3 consists of 15 residues. Germline V gene data show CDR1 as MNHEY and CDR2 as SMNVEV (reference sequence). For the CDR3, the DNA is TGTGCCAGCAGCCCAGAGGGGAGTTGGAATTCACCCCTCCACTTT. This encodes CASSPEGSWNSPLHF.

V is TRBV2 and J is TRBJ2-7; TRBD1 might be the D (7 bases). The CDR3 totals 16 residues. Germline loops: CDR1 SNHLY, CDR2 FYNNEI. With 0 bases removed from V and 5 bases from J, the gap between germline ends came to 17 bases. Here the CDR3 DNA reads TGTGCCAGCAGTGAAGCATTGCAGGGGGGACCGGACGAGCAGTACTTC. Its translation: CASSEALQGGPDEQYF.

The chain uses TRBV6-1 and TRBJ2-7; 9 bases are a match to TRBD1. With 8 bases clipped from V and 4 bases from J, the junction kept 6 bases outside the gene matches. The CDR3 totals 13 residues. The germline CDR1 and CDR2 sequences are MNHNS and SASEGT. CDR3 sequence reads: CASCRGTGYEQYF. Here the CDR3 DNA reads TGTGCCAGCTGCCGGGGGACAGGGTACGAGCAGTACTTC.

V usage is TRBV5-1 and J usage is TRBJ2-3; D is ambiguous. Deletions cut 5 bases from V and 2 bases from J, with 15 bases between. Per germline, CDR1 SGHRS and CDR2 YFSETQ. The CDR3 runs to 15 residues. CDR3: CASSRAAPNTDTQYF. The CDR3 nucleotides are TGCGCCAGCAGTAGGGCGGCTCCTAACACAGATACGCAGTATTTT.

This chain links TRBV6-1 with TRBJ1-6; D possibly corresponds to TRBD1 (6 bases). This CDR3 comprises 16 residues. Germline-derived CDR1 and CDR2 are MNHNS and SASEGT. V lost 2 bases, J lost 4 bases, and 12 bases lay in between. Here the CDR3 DNA reads TGTGCCAGCAGTGAATTTGGGGGGCAGTATAATTCACCCCTCCACTTT. This gives the protein CASSEFGGQYNSPLHF.

The chain carries TRBV5-6 and TRBJ1-1, with D tentatively TRBD1 (5 bases). This CDR3 contains 14 residues. Deletions cut 0 bases from V and 3 bases from J, with 9 bases between. The germline V gene has CDR1 SGHDT and CDR2 YYEEEE. CDR3 nucleotides: TGTGCCAGCAGCTTGGCGGCGGGACACACTGAAGCTTTCTTT. As protein: CASSLAAGHTEAFF.

This chain uses TRBV7-9 with TRBJ1-4, with TRBD1 as a possible D gene (6 bases). Germline V gene lookup returns CDR1 SEHNR and CDR2 FQNEAQ (reference sequence). The CDR3 spans 13 residues. The V end was cut by 4 bases, the J end by 12 bases, with 15 bases between. The CDR3 nucleotides are TGTGCCAGCAGCTCCAAGGGGGTTGGGGAACTGTTTTTT. Translating gives CASSSKGVGELFF.